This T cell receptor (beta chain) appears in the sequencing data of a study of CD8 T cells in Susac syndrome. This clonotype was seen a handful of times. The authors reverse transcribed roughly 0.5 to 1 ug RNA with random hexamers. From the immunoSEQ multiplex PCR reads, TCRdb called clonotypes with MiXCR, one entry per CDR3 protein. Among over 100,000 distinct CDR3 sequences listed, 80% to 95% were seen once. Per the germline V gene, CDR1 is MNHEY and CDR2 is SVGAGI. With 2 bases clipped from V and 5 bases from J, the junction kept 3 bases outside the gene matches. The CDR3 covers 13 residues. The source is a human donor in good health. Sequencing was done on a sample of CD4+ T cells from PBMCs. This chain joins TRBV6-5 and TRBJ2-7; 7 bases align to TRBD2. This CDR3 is CASSYGGVDEQYF. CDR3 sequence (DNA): TGTGCCAGCAGTTACGGGGGGGTTGACGAGCAGTACTTC.